This T cell receptor beta chain derives from a study of long-term antiretroviral therapy in people with HIV. Whole-study results and caveats: Versus controls, repertoires in people with HIV had narrower CDR3 length ranges. Absence of data on ART adherence, viral resistance or therapy changes was noted.

Participants who had HIV were, without exception, treated in the United States. The germline V gene has CDR1 SQVTM and CDR2 ANQGSEA. Trimming left V 0 bases short and J 8 bases short, with 11 bases between. The CDR3 length is 12 residues. They ran version v3.0 of the immunoSEQ assay at survey level. Sequencing was intended to reach about 35,000-50,000 T-cell genomes per sample. TCRdb's table, derived via immunoSEQ multiplex PCR, lists solely in-frame clones and lacks some. The sample includes tens of thousands of clones, almost 85% seen only once; the top ten take about 5%. This clone was counted only a few times. Its target is unknown.

The TCR originated in a woman aged 30 to 39 with HIV. The V gene is TRBV29-1, the J gene TRBJ2-7; tentatively, D is TRBD2 (5 bases). Sequences were derived from unsorted PBMCs, sampled 1.1 years before starting antiretroviral therapy. CDR3 DNA sequence: TGCAGCGTTGAAGATCTGAGGGCCCAGCAGTACTTC. Protein sequence: CSVEDLRAQQYF.